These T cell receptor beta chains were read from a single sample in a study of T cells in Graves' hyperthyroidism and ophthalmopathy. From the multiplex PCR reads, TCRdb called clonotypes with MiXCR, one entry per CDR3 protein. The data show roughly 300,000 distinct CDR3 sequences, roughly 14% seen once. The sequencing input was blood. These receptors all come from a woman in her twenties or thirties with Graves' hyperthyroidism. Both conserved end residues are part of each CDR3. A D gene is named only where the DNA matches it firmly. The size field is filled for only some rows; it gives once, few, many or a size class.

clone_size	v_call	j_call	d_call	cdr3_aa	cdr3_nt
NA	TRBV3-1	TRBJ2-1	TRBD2	CASSPSRLAGNEQFF	TGTGCCAGCAGCCCGTCCAGACTAGCGGGCAATGAGCAGTTCTTC
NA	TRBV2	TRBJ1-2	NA	CASSVGGGLGYTF	TGTGCCAGCAGCGTTGGGGGGGGTTTAGGCTACACCTTC
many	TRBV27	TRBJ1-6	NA	CASSLLGSPLHF	TGTGCCAGCAGTTTATTGGGGTCACCCCTCCACTTT
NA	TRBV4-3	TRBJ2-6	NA	CASSQAMGANVLTF	TGCGCCAGCAGCCAAGCAATGGGGGCCAACGTCCTGACTTTC
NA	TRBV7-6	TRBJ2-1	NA	CASSFGTGEGYNEQFF	TGTGCCAGCAGCTTTGGGACGGGAGAGGGTTACAATGAGCAGTTCTTC
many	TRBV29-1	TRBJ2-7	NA	CSVEAEPYEQYF	TGCAGCGTTGAAGCCGAGCCCTACGAGCAGTACTTC
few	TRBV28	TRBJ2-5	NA	CASSSQFTGAEQETQYF	TGTGCCAGCAGTTCGCAGTTTACTGGGGCAGAGCAAGAGACCCAGTACTTC
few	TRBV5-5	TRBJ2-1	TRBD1	CASTNTGQGINEQFF	TGTGCCAGCACCAATACGGGACAGGGGATTAATGAGCAGTTCTTC
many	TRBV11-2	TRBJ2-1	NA	CASSYQPHGSSYNEQFF	TGTGCCAGCAGCTACCAGCCGCACGGGAGCTCCTACAATGAGCAGTTCTTC
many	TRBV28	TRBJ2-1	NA	CASNLALTRYNEQFF	TGTGCCAGCAACTTGGCCCTTACAAGATACAATGAGCAGTTCTTC
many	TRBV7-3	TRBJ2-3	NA	CASSPLPTDTQYF	TGTGCCAGCAGCCCGTTACCCACAGATACGCAGTATTTT
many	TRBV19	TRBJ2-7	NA	CASSMGGRSSSYEQYF	TGTGCCAGTAGTATGGGTGGCAGATCCAGCTCCTACGAGCAGTACTTC
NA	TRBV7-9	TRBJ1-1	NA	CALSGLGGTEAFF	TGTGCCCTTTCAGGTCTGGGCGGCACTGAAGCTTTCTTT
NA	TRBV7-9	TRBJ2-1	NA	CASSFPRDVNEQFF	TGTGCCAGCAGCTTTCCACGGGACGTTAATGAGCAGTTCTTC
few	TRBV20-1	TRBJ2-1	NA	CSAARTGIYNEQFF	TGCAGTGCTGCCCGGACCGGGATTTACAATGAGCAGTTCTTC
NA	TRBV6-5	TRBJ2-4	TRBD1	CASSYPGQIQYF	TGTGCCAGCAGTTACCCGGGACAGATTCAGTACTTC
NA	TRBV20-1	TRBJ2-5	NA	CSARDILEGRAIQETQYF	TGCAGTGCTAGAGATATTTTAGAGGGCAGGGCTATTCAAGAGACCCAGTACTTC
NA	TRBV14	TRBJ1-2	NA	CASSQEISPSSHYGYTF	TGTGCCAGCAGCCAAGAAATAAGTCCTTCTTCTCACTATGGCTACACCTTC